These 9 T cell receptor beta chains originate from one sample sequenced in a study of T cell responses to AZD1222 COVID-19 vaccine. Assay: immunoSEQ multiplex PCR; the TCRdb copy retains only in-frame clones and omits some. This sample carries 95,000 to 150,000 clones, around 89% of them seen once, and the ten largest clones take 3.5% to 4.5%. Specimen: peripheral blood, collected on day 0 of AZD1222 vaccination. The receptors originated from an adult in good health.

The chain links TRBV5-5 to TRBJ2-3, with unresolved D. The germline V gene has CDR1 SGHKS and CDR2 YYEKEE (reference sequence). The V and J ends lost 2 bases and 4 bases respectively, with 20 bases between them. The CDR3 is 17 amino acids. This chain's CDR3 is CASSFTTSSTGADTQYF. The CDR3, as DNA: TGTGCCAGCAGCTTTACTACTTCCTCGACGGGCGCAGATACGCAGTATTTT.

The J gene is TRBJ1-2, the V gene TRBV7-2, with D uncertain. Germline V gene sequence: CDR1 SGHTA, CDR2 FQGNSA. Trimming pared 0 bases from V and 8 bases from J, leaving 10 bases between. This CDR3 has 13 amino acids. The CDR3 bases are TGTGCCAGCAGCTTAGCGGGAGGGCAGGGCTACACCTTC. This translates into CASSLAGGQGYTF.

The chain joins TRBV19 to TRBJ1-1; 7 nucleotides match TRBD1. The length of the CDR3 is 14 residues. Germline V gene data show CDR1 as LNHDA and CDR2 as SQIVND (reference sequence). The junction had 7 bases not matched to a gene; V was cut back by 6 bases and J by 3 bases. The chain's CDR3 is CASRARTGDTEAFF. Here the CDR3 DNA reads TGTGCCAGTAGAGCTCGGACAGGAGACACTGAAGCTTTCTTT.

This chain connects TRBV9 to TRBJ2-1; D possibly corresponds to TRBD2 (5 bases). Trimming pared 0 bases from V and 4 bases from J, leaving 8 bases between. Germline V lookup: CDR1 SGDLS, CDR2 YYNGEE. The CDR3 runs to 14 residues. The CDR3 sequence: CASSVGLTYNEQFF. CDR3 nucleotides: TGTGCCAGCAGCGTAGGACTAACGTACAATGAGCAGTTCTTC.

The chain links TRBV12-3 or TRBV12-4 to TRBJ1-1; D unclear. The CDR3 contains 13 residues. Trimming cost V 0 bases and J 5 bases, with 7 bases left between them. The CDR3 sequence: CASSLAIRTEAFF. Written as DNA, the CDR3 is TGTGCCAGCAGTTTAGCGATTCGGACTGAAGCTTTCTTT.

This clone has a handful of counts. The V and J genes are TRBV6-1 and TRBJ1-4, with D perhaps TRBD1 (5 bases). The V gene's germline CDR1 is MNHNS and CDR2 SASEGT. V was trimmed by 0 bases and J by 3 bases, leaving 11 bases between them. The CDR3 spans 16 residues. The CDR3 bases are TGTGCCAGCAGTGAAGCGGTGGGGCCAGCTAATGAAAAACTGTTTTTT. As protein: CASSEAVGPANEKLFF.

This clone was observed a handful of times. The chain links TRBV30 to TRBJ1-5, with D hard to call. Trimming removed 1 base at V and 3 bases at J, with 10 bases between. CDR1 and CDR2 from the germline V gene are GTSNPN and SVGIG (reference sequence). The CDR3 runs to 14 residues. As DNA, the CDR3 is TGTGCCTGGAGTGACTCCGGGGACAATCAGCCCCAGCATTTT. It translates to CAWSDSGDNQPQHF.

The chain employs TRBV29-1 and TRBJ2-1; 12 bases align to TRBD1. The length of the CDR3 is 14 residues. The V segment lost 5 bases and the J segment 9 bases; nucleotides outside the gene matches: 8. CDR1 is SQVTM and CDR2 is ANQGSEA in the germline V gene. The CDR3 nucleotides read TGCAGCGTTCCCCGGGACAGGGGGCGAGGTGAGCAGTTCTTC. It encodes CSVPRDRGRGEQFF.

The V gene is TRBV5-6, the J gene TRBJ1-6, with D possibly matching TRBD1 (6 bases). Deletions cut 0 bases from V and 10 bases from J, with 14 bases between. The CDR3 length is 15 residues. The V gene's germline CDR1 is SGHDT and CDR2 YYEEEE. The CDR3 reads CASSLATGMRSPLHF. The CDR3 DNA sequence: TGTGCCAGCAGCTTGGCCACAGGGATGCGGTCACCCCTCCACTTT. Based on the CDR3 plus reference TRBV5-6 and TRBJ1-6, the full variable domain is DAGVTQSPTHLIKTRGQQVTLRCSPKSGHDTVSWYQQALGQGPQFIFQYYEEEERQRGNFPDRFSGHQFPNYSSELNVNALLLGDSALYLCASSLATGMRSPLHFGNGTRLTVT.